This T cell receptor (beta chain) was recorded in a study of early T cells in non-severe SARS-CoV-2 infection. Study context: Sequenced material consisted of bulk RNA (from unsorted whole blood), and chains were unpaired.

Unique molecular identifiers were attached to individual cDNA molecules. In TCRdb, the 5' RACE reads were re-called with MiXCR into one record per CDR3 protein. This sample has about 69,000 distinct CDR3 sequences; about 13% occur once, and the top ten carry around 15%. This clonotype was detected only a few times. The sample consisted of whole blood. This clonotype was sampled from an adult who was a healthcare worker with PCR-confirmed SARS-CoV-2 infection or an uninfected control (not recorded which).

The CDR3 loop reads CASSALPPNSPLHF. The DNA of the CDR3 is TGTGCCAGCAGCGCACTTCCTCCGAATTCACCCCTCCACTTT. The rearrangement links TRBV9 to TRBJ1-6; no firm D call. The CDR3 length is 14 residues. V was shortened by 3 bases and J by 7 bases, with 11 bases between the two germline ends. From germline, CDR1 is SGDLS and CDR2 YYNGEE.